The 10 T cell receptor beta chains in this list originate from one sample, sequenced in a study of blood T cell repertoires in COVID-19. This table comes from immunoSEQ multiplex PCR, and its TCRdb copy is limited to in-frame clones, with some not included. The data show under 300,000 clones, with under 90% seen just once and roughly 2.9% held by the top ten. The source material was peripheral blood. Receptors originate from a woman aged 55-70 years with active or convalescent COVID-19.

The chain combines TRBV9 with TRBJ2-7; possibly TRBD2 for D (6 bases). The CDR3 is made up of 15 amino acids. Trimming left V 3 bases short and J 2 bases short, with 15 bases between. Per the germline V gene, CDR1 is SGDLS and CDR2 is YYNGEE. DNA for the CDR3: TGTGCCAGCAGCGCGAGCCCGGGAGAGACCTACGAGCAGTACTTC. Amino acids: CASSASPGETYEQYF.

The chain combines TRBV15 with TRBJ2-7; D is unclear. The CDR3 totals 14 residues. Trimming cost V 4 bases and J 0 bases, with 10 bases left between them. CDR1 is LNHNV, CDR2 YYDKDF, per germline (reference sequence). CDR3 bases: TGTGCCACCAGCACGCCAGGTATCTCCTACGAGCAGTACTTC. Protein product: CATSTPGISYEQYF.

The chain couples TRBV3-1 (or the pseudogene TRBV3-2) to TRBJ1-5; a weak D match, TRBD1 (5 bases). CDR1 is LGHDT and CDR2 is YNNKEL in the germline V gene (reference sequence). The V end was cut by 0 bases, the J end by 5 bases, with 14 bases between. The CDR3 is 16 amino acids. The CDR3 nucleotides are TGTGCCAGCAGCCAAGATAGTAGGGGCGGTCATCAGCCCCAGCATTTT. Amino acid sequence: CASSQDSRGGHQPQHF.

The V call is TRBV30, the J call TRBJ1-1, with D tentatively TRBD1 (5 bases). With 2 bases removed from V and 7 bases from J, the gap between germline ends came to 17 bases. The CDR3 spans 14 residues. Per the germline V gene, CDR1 is GTSNPN and CDR2 is SVGIG (reference sequence). As DNA, the CDR3 is TGTGCCTGGAGTACGACACATCGGACAAGTGAAGCTTTCTTT. Translated: CAWSTTHRTSEAFF.

The chain links TRBV7-2 to TRBJ1-2; TRBD1 matches at 9 bases. Germline-derived CDR1 and CDR2 are SGHTA and FQGNSA. This CDR3 comprises 14 residues. V shed 6 bases and J 9 bases; nucleotides not matched to a gene: 11. The CDR3 sequence: CASSLRQGGYSYTF. DNA of the CDR3: TGTGCCAGCAGTTTGCGACAGGGGGGATATAGCTACACCTTC. The full variable domain, completed using reference TRBV7-2 and TRBJ1-2, is GAGVSQSPSNKVTEKGKDVELRCDPISGHTALYWYRQSLGQGLEFLIYFQGNSAPDKSGLPSDRFSAERTGGSVSTLTIQRTQQEDSAVYLCASSLRQGGYSYTFGSGTRLTVV.

The chain combines TRBV7-3 with TRBJ2-2; a weak D match, TRBD2 (6 bases). This CDR3 has 15 residues. V lost 2 bases and J 0 bases, leaving 7 bases between the germline ends. CDR1 is SGHTA and CDR2 is FQGTGA in the germline V gene. CDR3 protein: CASSLLATNTGELFF. The CDR3 region has the DNA TGTGCCAGCAGCTTACTAGCGACGAACACCGGGGAGCTGTTTTTT.

The V call is TRBV7-6, the J call TRBJ2-2; D ambiguous. Per the germline V gene, CDR1 is SGHVS and CDR2 is FNYEAQ. Trimming left V 5 bases short and J 2 bases short, with 12 bases between. The CDR3 length is 15 residues. This CDR3 is CASSLAVINTGELFF. For the CDR3, the DNA is TGTGCCAGCAGCCTCGCGGTTATTAACACCGGGGAGCTGTTTTTT.

The chain combines TRBV2 with TRBJ2-3; 13 bases fit TRBD2. From germline, CDR1 is SNHLY and CDR2 FYNNEI. Unmatched junction bases numbered 5, after V lost 6 bases and J lost 5 bases. This CDR3 has 15 residues. CDR3 protein: CASSLGTSGEDTQYF. The CDR3 bases are TGTGCCAGCAGCCTCGGGACTAGCGGGGAAGATACGCAGTATTTT.

As DNA, the CDR3 is TGTGCCAGCAGCGTTGATCCGGGACAGGGTCATAACGAGCAGTACTTC. Translating gives CASSVDPGQGHNEQYF. J is TRBJ2-7 and V is TRBV9, with TRBD1 matching 9 bases. Trimming removed 2 bases from V and 5 bases from J; junction bases left unmatched: 11. Germline V lookup: CDR1 SGDLS, CDR2 YYNGEE. This CDR3 spans 16 amino acids. The full variable domain, rest sourced from reference TRBV9 and TRBJ2-7, is DSGVTQTPKHLITATGQRVTLRCSPRSGDLSVYWYQQSLDQGLQFLIQYYNGEERAKGNILERFSAQQFPDLHSELNLSSLELGDSALYFCASSVDPGQGHNEQYFGPGTRLTVT.

This clone has more than one count but fewer than ten. The chain uses TRBV5-5 and TRBJ2-1; possible D gene TRBD1, 5 bases. Germline CDR1 reads SGHKS; CDR2 reads YYEKEE (reference sequence). Between the trimmed V and J ends, which lost 1 base and 7 bases, there was a span of 12 bases. The CDR3 extends over 14 amino acids. Written as DNA, the CDR3 is TGTGCCAGCAGCTTGACAGGAACCAGAAATGAGCAGTTCTTC. This gives the protein CASSLTGTRNEQFF.